The 9 T cell receptor beta chains reported below all come from one sample, sequenced in a study of CD8+CD57+ T cells in acquired aplastic anemia. TCR beta VDJ and CDR3 profiles were obtained from a genomic DNA template. TCRdb passed the reads through MiXCR, listing each CDR3 protein once. This sample has roughly 420,000 distinct CDR3 sequences; about 70% occur once, and the top ten carry approximately 4%. Sequenced: sorted CD4+, CD8+, or CD8+CD57+ T cells (not recorded which) from PBMCs. Receptors were obtained from a human donor in good health, serving as a control.

The rearrangement joins TRBV7-2 to TRBJ2-7; tentatively, D is TRBD1 (6 bases). CDR1 is SGHTA, CDR2 FQGNSA, per germline. Trimming took off 4 bases at V and 10 bases at J, with 26 bases between the two ends. There are 16 residues in the CDR3. For the CDR3, the DNA is TGTGCCAGCAGCTCCGACAGGCAAGAGACCCAGTACTTCCAGTACTTC. Translated, it gives CASSSDRQETQYFQYF.

This clonotype occurred once. V gene TRBV7-9 combines with J gene TRBJ1-2; no clear D. From germline, CDR1 is SEHNR and CDR2 FQNEAQ (reference sequence). This CDR3 is 12 amino acids long. V was cut by 8 bases and J by 7 bases, with 14 bases left in between. The CDR3 spells CASQTEPFGYTF. The DNA for the CDR3 is TGTGCCAGCCAGACCGAACCGTTTGGCTACACCTTC. Full variable domain (outside the CDR3, taken from reference TRBV7-9 and TRBJ1-2): DTGVSQNPRHKITKRGQNVTFRCDPISEHNRLYWYRQTLGQGPEFLTYFQNEAQLEKSRLLSDRFSAERPKGSFSTLEIQRTEQGDSAMYLCASQTEPFGYTFGSGTRLTVV.

CDR3 region: CASTGREAFF. DNA of the CDR3: TGTGCCAGCACCGGACGGGAAGCTTTCTTT. The chain carries TRBV19 and TRBJ1-1, with unresolved D. V lost 9 bases to trimming and J lost 8 bases, with 10 bases between them. CDR3 length: 10 amino acids. From germline, CDR1 is LNHDA and CDR2 SQIVND (reference sequence).

The sample holds many counts of this clonotype. The chain combines TRBV20-1 with TRBJ1-5; D ambiguous. V lost 3 bases to trimming and J lost 2 bases, with 5 bases between them. This CDR3 comprises 12 residues. CDR1 and CDR2 (germline): DFQATT, SNEGSKA (reference sequence). In nucleotides, the CDR3 is TGCAGTGCTAGCCGGGGCAATCAGCCCCAGCATTTT. Its protein product is CSASRGNQPQHF.

Comments on this clonotype: With a much larger clone just one base away, this may be a read error. The chain uses TRBV4-2 and TRBJ2-2; D ambiguous. There are 15 residues in the CDR3. The germline V gene has CDR1 LGHNA and CDR2 YNFKEQ. The CDR3 sequence is CASTQTVPRAGELFF. In DNA, the CDR3 is TGTGCCAGCACCCAAACAGTACCACGAGCCGGGGAGCTGTTTTTT.

The chain recombines TRBV7-8 with TRBJ1-6; D uncertain. The germline gives CDR1 SGHVS, CDR2 FQNEAQ. The CDR3 is made up of 16 amino acids. Trimming pared 5 bases from V and 16 bases from J, leaving 27 bases between. The CDR3 DNA reads as TGTGCCAGCAGCATGGACGGTCTAGTGAACACTGAAGCTCTCCACTTT. This sequence encodes CASSMDGLVNTEALHF.

Of note for this clonotype: It is likely a read error, because the conserved phenylalanine at the end of the CDR3 is missing. The DNA is omitted, as the CDR3 cannot be located on it reliably, and the CDR3 follows TCRdb's listing. This chain connects TRBV5-1 to TRBJ1-6. Germline V gene sequence: CDR1 SGHRS, CDR2 YFSETQ. A total of 12 residues make up the CDR3, ends included. This CDR3 is CASSLVSPATNY.

The rearrangement uses TRBV20-1 and TRBJ1-2; D ambiguous. CDR3 length: 12 amino acids. Germline values: CDR1 DFQATT, CDR2 SNEGSKA (reference sequence). The ends were cut back, 4 bases at V and 12 bases at J, with 18 bases in the middle. The CDR3 sequence: CSAIAARSCDTF. The DNA for the CDR3 is TGCAGTGCTATAGCGGCCCGCTCCTGCGACACCTTC.

For this clonotype: One junction end does not reproduce the germline sequence, and a read error may be involved. The V call is TRBV11-1, the J call TRBJ2-3, with D possibly being TRBD1 (5 bases). Germline CDR1 SGHAT, CDR2 FQDESV (reference sequence). This CDR3 has 15 amino acids. The CDR3 region is CASTRQVGRTGTQYF. CDR3 nucleotide sequence: TGTGCCAGCACCCGGCAAGTTGGACGCACAGGTACGCAGTACTTT.